The entry below describes one TCR beta chain. TCRdb reprocessed the 10x single-cell sequencing reads, keeping one entry per CDR3 protein, no DNA. Here the sample table reports more than 950 distinct CDR3 sequences. These data are taken from a study of CD8 T cells in cerebrospinal fluid in Alzheimer's disease. Germline V gene sequence: CDR1 SEHNR, CDR2 FQNEAQ (reference sequence). There are 16 residues in the CDR3. The chain couples TRBV7-9 to TRBJ1-4; the TRBD1 assignment by TCRdb is unverifiable without DNA. This sequence originates from a human donor in good health. Sequenced material: cerebrospinal fluid. The CDR3 loop reads CASSESGGAPNEKLFF. Together with reference TRBV7-9 and TRBJ1-4, the CDR3 gives the full variable domain: DTGVSQNPRHKITKRGQNVTFRCDPISEHNRLYWYRQTLGQGPEFLTYFQNEAQLEKSRLLSDRFSAERPKGSFSTLEIQRTEQGDSAMYLCASSESGGAPNEKLFFGSGTQLSVL.